Sequencing of this T cell receptor beta chain was carried out in a study of beta chain features in type 1 diabetes. Germline CDR1 MNHEY, CDR2 SVGAGI. This CDR3 region has 14 residues. The V and J ends lost 4 bases and 7 bases, in that order; junction bases with no gene match: 8. cDNA synthesis used the whole RNA isolate, giving expressed TCRB sequences. TCRdb keeps only in-frame clones here, not all; method: immunoSEQ multiplex PCR. The sample yields 850,000 to 900,000 clones, roughly a sixth seen once. The source material was naive CD4+ T cells from blood. This receptor was obtained from a woman between 18 and 30 years old in good health. V and J are TRBV6-5 and TRBJ2-5; 8 nucleotides align to TRBD2. CDR3: CASSSPGLVGTQYF. The CDR3, as DNA: TGTGCCAGCAGTTCCCCGGGACTAGTTGGGACCCAGTACTTC.